These 27 T cell receptor beta chains were sequenced from one sample in a study of Ad26.COV2.S vaccination and SARS-CoV-2 variants. Measured with immunoSEQ multiplex PCR; TCRdb has only the in-frame clones, and not every one. In the table there are around 250,000 clones, around 87% of which are singletons. Stated treatment: approximately 18 received Ad26.COV2.S at low or high dose, single or two shots; about 5 received placebo; per-sample allocation not given. It was on day 63 after the first vaccine or placebo injection that samples were taken. The material sequenced was peripheral blood, taken in a trial of Ad26.COV2.S vaccine versus placebo. These TCRs come from a person aged 18 to 59 who received the Ad26.COV2.S COVID-19 vaccine or a placebo.

This clone was detected only a few times. The genes are TRBV27 and TRBJ1-2, with D tentatively TRBD1 (6 bases). Germline CDR1 reads MNHEY; CDR2 reads SMNVEV (reference sequence). With 7 bases removed from V and 8 bases from J, the gap between germline ends came to 14 bases. This CDR3 spans 12 amino acids. The CDR3 sequence: CASKGGRRGYTF. Here the CDR3 DNA reads TGTGCCAGCAAAGGGGGGCGTCGGGGCTACACCTTC.

This clone was observed once. The chain combines TRBV5-1 with TRBJ2-1; weak D call: TRBD2 (6 bases). The CDR3 sequence is 16 residues long. Trimming stripped 2 bases from V and 6 bases from J, with 18 bases between. Germline V gene data show CDR1 as SGHRS and CDR2 as YFSETQ. The CDR3 loop reads CASSFYGRSQGNEQFF. DNA of the CDR3: TGCGCCAGCAGCTTCTACGGGAGATCGCAAGGCAATGAGCAGTTCTTC. Together with reference TRBV5-1 and TRBJ2-1, the CDR3 gives the full variable domain: KAGVTQTPRYLIKTRGQQVTLSCSPISGHRSVSWYQQTPGQGLQFLFEYFSETQRNKGNFPGRFSGRQFSNSRSEMNVSTLELGDSALYLCASSFYGRSQGNEQFFGPGTRLTVL.

The J gene is TRBJ1-1, the V gene TRBV5-1; D gene uncertain. Germline-derived CDR1 and CDR2 are SGHRS and YFSETQ. The V gene lost 3 bases and the J gene lost 1 base, with 7 bases spanning the gap. The CDR3 is 13 residues long. DNA of the CDR3: TGCGCCAGCAGCTGGACGACGAACACTGAAGCTTTCTTT. Amino acid sequence: CASSWTTNTEAFF.

The V call is TRBV3-1 (or the pseudogene TRBV3-2), the J call TRBJ2-5; TRBD2 agrees at 8 bases. Germline lookup yields CDR1 LGHDT and CDR2 YNNKEL (reference sequence). V trimming: 4 bases; J trimming: 9 bases; junction bases outside the gene matches: 16. The CDR3 length is 16 residues. The DNA of the CDR3 is TGTGCCAGCAGCCGAAACCCGGGACTAGACATCTCGGCCCAGTACTTC. Amino acid sequence: CASSRNPGLDISAQYF.

The chain has TRBV5-1 and TRBJ2-7; D uncertain. This CDR3 is built from 13 residues. In germline, CDR1 is SGHRS, CDR2 YFSETQ. V lost 1 base to trimming and J lost 3 bases, with 8 bases between them. The CDR3 spells CASSLPSNYEQYF. CDR3 sequence (DNA): TGCGCCAGCAGCTTGCCCAGTAACTACGAGCAGTACTTC.

The V gene is TRBV19, the J gene TRBJ1-3; TRBD1 might be the D (6 bases). Germline values: CDR1 LNHDA, CDR2 SQIVND (reference sequence). The CDR3 length is 15 residues. V dropped 9 bases and J dropped 2 bases, with 17 bases sitting between them. The CDR3 here is CASAPNYRAGNTIYF. CDR3 nucleotide sequence: TGTGCCAGCGCCCCTAATTACAGGGCTGGAAACACCATATATTTT.

The chain recombines TRBV30 with TRBJ2-6, with 9 positions matching TRBD1. Germline values: CDR1 GTSNPN, CDR2 SVGIG (reference sequence). CDR3 size: 15 residues. V trimming: 5 bases; J trimming: 3 bases; junction bases outside the gene matches: 5. The CDR3 loop is CAWGDRVNGANVLTF. CDR3 nucleotides: TGTGCCTGGGGGGACAGGGTGAATGGGGCCAACGTCCTGACTTTC.

The DNA for the CDR3 is TGTGCCTTATCAAGTGACTCCTACGAGCAGTACTTC. This codes for CALSSDSYEQYF. The J gene is TRBJ2-7, the V gene TRBV30; unclear D gene. The CDR3 is made up of 12 amino acids. Trimming left V 7 bases short and J 0 bases short, with 10 bases between. Germline loops: CDR1 GTSNPN, CDR2 SVGIG (reference sequence).

The V and J genes are TRBV6-4 and TRBJ1-5; D uncertain. Between the trimmed V and J ends, which lost 5 bases and 3 bases, there was a span of 8 bases. The CDR3 extends over 13 amino acids. Germline V CDR1 and CDR2: MRHNA, SNTAGT. The CDR3 DNA reads TGTGCCAGCAGTACCCAACCCAATCAGCCCCAGCATTTT. As protein: CASSTQPNQPQHF.

This clone has just a few counts. V gene TRBV29-1 combines with J gene TRBJ1-5; D may be TRBD1 (5 bases). The CDR3 length is 14 residues. Between the trimmed V and J ends, which lost 6 bases and 5 bases, there was a span of 17 bases. Germline CDR1 reads SQVTM; CDR2 reads ANQGSEA. The CDR3 loop is CSVTLQGADQPQHF. The CDR3 DNA reads TGCAGCGTCACCCTTCAGGGTGCGGATCAGCCCCAGCATTTT.

The rearrangement joins TRBV29-1 to TRBJ1-1; D remains ambiguous. The V and J ends lost 4 bases and 0 bases respectively, with 6 bases between them. The CDR3 has 12 residues. The V gene's germline CDR1 is SQVTM and CDR2 ANQGSEA. CDR3 coding DNA: TGCAGCGTTGCACCGGTGAACACTGAAGCTTTCTTT. It encodes CSVAPVNTEAFF.

CDR3 sequence: CASSWATDTQYF. The CDR3 region has the DNA TGCGCCAGCAGCTGGGCCACAGATACGCAGTATTTT. The rearrangement uses TRBV5-1 and TRBJ2-3; D uncertain. The V gene's germline CDR1 is SGHRS and CDR2 YFSETQ. The CDR3 loop spans 12 amino acids. With 3 bases removed from V and 2 bases from J, the gap between germline ends came to 4 bases. Full variable domain (rest looked up from reference TRBV5-1 and TRBJ2-3): KAGVTQTPRYLIKTRGQQVTLSCSPISGHRSVSWYQQTPGQGLQFLFEYFSETQRNKGNFPGRFSGRQFSNSRSEMNVSTLELGDSALYLCASSWATDTQYFGPGTRLTVL.

The CDR3 coding sequence is TGTGCCAGCAGCTCCTCCTCCGGGACAGGGGCCTATGGCTACACCTTC. The encoded protein is CASSSSSGTGAYGYTF. This chain uses TRBV7-9 with TRBJ1-2; 10 positions match TRBD1. Germline V gives CDR1 SEHNR, CDR2 FQNEAQ (reference sequence). CDR3 length equals 16 residues. V shed 4 bases, J shed 4 bases, and the junction held 9 bases outside the gene matches.

The V gene is TRBV11-2, the J gene TRBJ1-2; D is uncertain. The germline V gene encodes CDR1 SGHAT and CDR2 FQNNGV. The CDR3 runs 16 residues. V lost 2 bases and J lost 0, with 13 bases in between. The CDR3 sequence is CASSLRVARTNYGYTF. DNA for the CDR3: TGTGCCAGCAGCTTAAGAGTTGCCAGAACTAACTATGGCTACACCTTC. The variable domain in full, with the rest retrieved from reference TRBV11-2 and TRBJ1-2, is EAGVAQSPRYKIIEKRQSVAFWCNPISGHATLYWYQQILGQGPKLLIQFQNNGVVDDSQLPKDRFSAERLKGVDSTLKIQPAKLEDSAVYLCASSLRVARTNYGYTFGSGTRLTVV.

This chain uses TRBV27 with TRBJ1-6; 10 positions match TRBD1. The CDR3 runs to 15 residues. V lost 0 bases, J lost 7 bases, and 0 bases stayed unmatched. CDR1 MNHEY and CDR2 SMNVEV come from the germline V gene (reference sequence). This chain's CDR3 is CASSLSDRGNSPLHF. The CDR3 bases are TGTGCCAGCAGTTTATCGGACAGGGGGAATTCACCCCTCCACTTT.

The chain uses TRBV2 and TRBJ2-1, with 13 bases matching TRBD2. Germline CDR1 reads SNHLY; CDR2 reads FYNNEI. V shed 6 bases, J shed 8 bases, and the junction held 4 bases outside the gene matches. This CDR3 is 14 amino acids long. The CDR3: CASRVGLAGYEQFF. Written as DNA, the CDR3 is TGTGCCAGCAGGGTGGGACTAGCGGGATATGAGCAGTTCTTC.

In this sample, this clone turned up a few times. The chain joins TRBV3-1 (or the pseudogene TRBV3-2) to TRBJ1-1; the D is unclear. The germline CDR1 and CDR2 sequences are LGHDT and YNNKEL (reference sequence). This CDR3 is 13 amino acids long. The ends were cut back, 4 bases at V and 11 bases at J, with 17 bases in the middle. The CDR3: CASSLTTRVTAFF. Here the CDR3 DNA reads TGTGCCAGCAGCCTCACAACAAGGGTGACTGCTTTCTTT.

V usage is TRBV28 and J usage is TRBJ1-6; 8 bases line up with TRBD1. The CDR3 sequence is 14 residues long. V trimming: 5 bases; J trimming: 5 bases; junction bases outside the gene matches: 2. CDR1 and CDR2 (germline): MDHEN, SYDVKM. In DNA form, the CDR3 reads TGTGCCAGCAGTGAACAGGGGGATAATTCACCCCTCCACTTT. It specifies CASSEQGDNSPLHF.

V and J are TRBV12-5 and TRBJ1-2, with a tentative D call TRBD1 (5 bases). The CDR3 spans 14 residues. V was clipped by 3 bases and J by 8 bases, with 16 bases between them. Germline loops: CDR1 LGHNT, CDR2 FRNRAP. The CDR3 nucleotides are TGTGCTAGTGGTTTCGGCGTGACGGGGGACGGCTACACCTTC. This codes for CASGFGVTGDGYTF. The full variable domain, in which reference TRBV12-5 and TRBJ1-2 provide the parts outside the CDR3, is DARVTQTPRHKVTEMGQEVTMRCQPILGHNTVFWYRQTMMQGLELLAYFRNRAPLDDSGMPKDRFSAEMPDATLATLKIQPSEPRDSAVYFCASGFGVTGDGYTFGSGTRLTVV.

The chain recombines TRBV6-5 with TRBJ2-1; 11 bases are a match to TRBD2. There are 15 residues in the CDR3. Germline CDR1 is MNHEY and CDR2 is SVGAGI. J lost 6 bases, V lost 6 bases, and 7 bases had no gene match. CDR3 loop: CASSSLAGGRNEQFF. The CDR3 nucleotides read TGTGCCAGCAGCTCTCTAGCGGGAGGACGCAATGAGCAGTTCTTC.

The chain has TRBV5-1 and TRBJ2-1; 9 nucleotides line up with TRBD2. The V gene end was trimmed by 1 base and the J gene end by 7 bases; junction bases not matched to a gene: 6. In germline, CDR1 is SGHRS, CDR2 YFSETQ. The CDR3 is made up of 15 amino acids. CDR3 bases: TGCGCCAGCAGCTTGATTGCGGGAGGGATAAATGAGCAGTTCTTC. It is translated as CASSLIAGGINEQFF.

The V and J genes are TRBV11-2 and TRBJ1-2; no clear D gene. The CDR3 is 12 residues long. Germline V gene sequence: CDR1 SGHAT, CDR2 FQNNGV. The germline V and J ends were trimmed by 5 bases and 8 bases, with 12 bases remaining between them. This chain's CDR3 is CASSPSTVGYTF. CDR3 in DNA: TGTGCCAGCAGCCCATCGACCGTAGGCTACACCTTC.

This clone has a single count. V gene TRBV2 combines with J gene TRBJ1-2, with D possibly matching TRBD1 (5 bases). CDR1 and CDR2 from the germline V gene are SNHLY and FYNNEI. The CDR3 loop spans 15 amino acids. V lost 8 bases, J lost 3 bases, and 19 bases lay in between. Here the CDR3 reads CASQANRGRDYGYTF. In nucleotides, the CDR3 is TGTGCCAGCCAAGCAAATCGGGGGAGGGACTATGGCTACACCTTC.

The chain is built from TRBV28 and TRBJ1-2, with TRBD1 identical over 9 bases. This CDR3 contains 15 residues. CDR1 and CDR2 from the germline V gene are MDHEN and SYDVKM. The ends lost 2 bases at V and 6 bases at J; junction bases unmatched: 7. The CDR3 reads CASSLGTGYVDGYTF. The CDR3 region has the DNA TGTGCCAGCAGTTTAGGGACAGGGTATGTTGATGGCTACACCTTC.

V gene TRBV25-1 combines with J gene TRBJ2-6; D unclear. Trimming pared 6 bases from V and 0 bases from J, leaving 9 bases between. The CDR3 sequence is 15 residues long. Germline values: CDR1 MGHDK, CDR2 SYGVNS. The chain's CDR3 is CASRASSSGANVLTF. DNA for the CDR3: TGTGCCAGCAGAGCGTCCAGCTCTGGGGCCAACGTCCTGACTTTC.

V and J are TRBV9 and TRBJ2-3; a possible D gene is TRBD2 (6 bases). The germline V gene encodes CDR1 SGDLS and CDR2 YYNGEE. The CDR3 is made up of 15 amino acids. Trimming took off 3 bases at V and 2 bases at J, with 13 bases between the two ends. The chain's CDR3 is CASSATEGLTDTQYF. As DNA, the CDR3 is TGTGCCAGCAGCGCCACGGAGGGACTCACAGATACGCAGTATTTT.

The V call is TRBV2, the J call TRBJ2-7; 8 bases agree with TRBD1. This CDR3 region has 14 residues. CDR1 is SNHLY and CDR2 is FYNNEI in the germline V gene. V lost 5 bases to trimming and J lost 5 bases; unmatched junction nucleotides: 8. The CDR3 loop reads CASSRGQVEHEQYF. The CDR3 DNA reads TGTGCCAGCAGTCGGGGACAGGTCGAACACGAGCAGTACTTC.